The rows below give T cell receptor beta chains drawn from one sample of a study of T cell repertoires in cytomegalovirus infection. No cognate antigen is known for these TCRs. TCRdb fed the reads into MiXCR, producing one record per CDR3 protein. Of just over 450,000 distinct CDR3 sequences listed, under 45% are singletons. This specimen consisted of cultured PBMCs, obtained from culture after CMV antigen stimulation. The receptors were gathered from a human donor in good health (CMV status not recorded). Some clones in this sample may be carry-over from other donors' samples. CDR3s include the opening cysteine and the closing phenylalanine or tryptophan. The D gene is left open where the match is weak. Expanded clones are given a class, and other clones once, few, many or no size at all.

D gene	J gene	clone size	V gene	CDR3 DNA	CDR3 protein
TRBD2	TRBJ2-7	few	TRBV2	TGTGCCAGCAGAGCCCCTAGCGGGTACTCCTACGAGCAGTACTTC	CASRAPSGYSYEQYF
.	TRBJ2-1	.	TRBV28	TGTGCCAGCAGTTTTTGGGGAAACAATGAGCAGTTCTTC	CASSFWGNNEQFF
.	TRBJ1-5	few	TRBV6-1	TGTGCCAGCAGTGAAGGGCAGTATCAGCCCCAGCATTTT	CASSEGQYQPQHF
.	TRBJ1-2	few	TRBV7-2	TGTGCCAGCAGCTTAGATCGCCCTGCTGGGGAAGGGTATGGCTACACCTTC	CASSLDRPAGEGYGYTF
TRBD2	TRBJ2-1	.	TRBV7-2	TGTGCCAGCACCACACTCGGGGGGGTGTACAATGAGCAGTTCTTC	CASTTLGGVYNEQFF
TRBD2	TRBJ2-2	many	TRBV7-2	TGTGCCAGCAGCGCGGGACTAGCGCTTAACACCGGGGAGCTGTTTTTT	CASSAGLALNTGELFF
.	TRBJ2-7	many	TRBV7-2	TGTGCCAGCAGCTCCCAGGGGGGCACCTACGAGCAGTACTTC	CASSSQGGTYEQYF
.	TRBJ2-3	.	TRBV7-4	TGTGCCAGCAGTCGACAGTACACAGATGGTACGCAGTATTTT	CASSRQYTDGTQYF
.	TRBJ1-1	.	TRBV11-2	TGTGCCAGCAGCCCGATTACAGGGTTCGCTGATGCTTTCTTT	CASSPITGFADAFF
.	TRBJ2-1	few	TRBV7-2	TGTGCCAGCATGGCCCTTGGTGGGAGCTACAATGAGCAGTTCTTC	CASMALGGSYNEQFF
TRBD2	TRBJ2-2	few	TRBV12-3/TRBV12-4	TGTGCCAGCAGTCCAATACTAGCGGGAGGGCCTACGATGGGGGAGCTGTTTTTT	CASSPILAGGPTMGELFF
.	TRBJ2-5	.	TRBV6-2/TRBV6-3	TGTGCCAGCAGCGACACCAGCGCGATCCCGCAAGAGACCCAGTACTTC	CASSDTSAIPQETQYF
TRBD2	TRBJ2-7	few	TRBV5-6	TGTGCCAGCAGCTTGAGCGGGGGCCTTACCTACGAGCAGTACTTC	CASSLSGGLTYEQYF
.	TRBJ1-5	few	TRBV6-6	TGTGCCAGCACTACAGGGTATAGCAATCAGCCCCAGCATTTT	CASTTGYSNQPQHF
TRBD1	TRBJ1-2	.	TRBV11-2	TGTGCCAGCCTTCCAATACAGGGGGCCTTCTATGGCTACACCTTC	CASLPIQGAFYGYTF
TRBD2	TRBJ2-3	.	TRBV28	TGTGCCAGCAGTTTACAGCGGGGGGGCCGGGATACGCAGTATTTT	CASSLQRGGRDTQYF
.	TRBJ2-7	.	TRBV6-5	TGTGCCAGCTCCTTCTCAGGGGGGTCTTTCTACGAGCAGTACTTC	CASSFSGGSFYEQYF
.	TRBJ2-4	many	TRBV6-1	TGTGCCAGCAGTGCCGTGCAGAAGGACATTCAGTACTTC	CASSAVQKDIQYF
TRBD2	TRBJ2-7	few	TRBV7-9	TGTGCCAGCAGCCCAACCCCTCGGACTAGCGTAGATTACGAGCAGTACTTC	CASSPTPRTSVDYEQYF
.	TRBJ2-1	.	TRBV6-1	TGTGCCAGCAGTGACCAGCGCCACAATGAGCAGTTCTTC	CASSDQRHNEQFF
TRBD2	TRBJ2-3	.	TRBV20-1	TGCAGTGCTGTACCTGGGGTAGCGGGAGATGCAGATACGCAGTATTTT	CSAVPGVAGDADTQYF
TRBD2	TRBJ2-7	.	TRBV7-4	TGTGCCAGCAGCTTAATCAGCGGGGCCTTCCTAATCTACGAGCAGTACTTC	CASSLISGAFLIYEQYF
TRBD1	TRBJ1-2	.	TRBV12-3/TRBV12-4	TGTGCCAGCACTCCGGGACAGGGTTCCGGCTACACCTTC	CASTPGQGSGYTF
.	TRBJ2-7	.	TRBV11-1	TGTGCCAGCAGCTTTGGGGACATTCCATGGTACGAGCAGTACTTC	CASSFGDIPWYEQYF
TRBD1	TRBJ2-5	.	TRBV11-2	TGTGCCAGCAGCCGGGACGGGGCAGGGGGAAATTGGGACCAGTACTTC	CASSRDGAGGNWDQYF
TRBD2	TRBJ2-3	few	TRBV7-9	TGTGCCAGCAGCTCCACCCCGGGACTAGCATACACAGATACGCAGTATTTT	CASSSTPGLAYTDTQYF
.	TRBJ1-5	.	TRBV4-3	TGCGCCAGCAGCCAAGACCTAAGCCAGCCCCAGCATTTT	CASSQDLSQPQHF
TRBD1	TRBJ2-3	.	TRBV5-4	TGTGCCAGCAGCCTCGGACAGGGAATCTCGTTGGGTACGCAGTATTTT	CASSLGQGISLGTQYF
TRBD1	TRBJ1-6	once	TRBV5-1	TGCGCCAGCAGCGGAACCAGGGGGCACGGAAATTCACCCCTCCACTTT	CASSGTRGHGNSPLHF
.	TRBJ2-2	.	TRBV7-2	TGTGCCAGCAGCTTAAATGGCCCGAACACCGGGGAGCTGTTTTTT	CASSLNGPNTGELFF
.	TRBJ2-7	.	TRBV12-3/TRBV12-4	TGTGCCAGCACCGTGGGGCAGGGACTCACTGGGCAGTACTTC	CASTVGQGLTGQYF
.	TRBJ2-7	few	TRBV11-2	TGTGCCAGCAGCCGTGCCTTTTTCGGACAGAACTACGAGCAGTACTTC	CASSRAFFGQNYEQYF
.	TRBJ1-2	few	TRBV28	TGTGCCAGCAGTTTAGGGGGGTACTATGGCTACACCTTC	CASSLGGYYGYTF
TRBD1	TRBJ2-2	.	TRBV6-5	TGTGCCAGCAGCAAAATCACGGGACAGGACTCCGGGGAGCTGTTTTTT	CASSKITGQDSGELFF
TRBD2	TRBJ2-1	few	TRBV7-8	TGTGCCAGCAGCTGGGTAGCGGGGACGTACTACAATGAGCAGTTCTTC	CASSWVAGTYYNEQFF
.	TRBJ2-2	many	TRBV7-2	TGTGCCAGCAGCTTAGTTGGGTCGGCCGGGGAGCTGTTTTTT	CASSLVGSAGELFF
.	TRBJ1-2	.	TRBV7-2	TGTGCCAGCATTCAAAAAGGGGGTTTCTATGGCTACACCTTC	CASIQKGGFYGYTF
.	TRBJ2-1	.	TRBV7-2	TGTGCCAGCAGCGCTACTCTAGGAGTCTACAATGAGCAGTTCTTC	CASSATLGVYNEQFF
.	TRBJ2-5	.	TRBV11-2	TGTGCCAGCAGCTCCCAGGGGGGCCGGGAGACCCAGTACTTC	CASSSQGGRETQYF